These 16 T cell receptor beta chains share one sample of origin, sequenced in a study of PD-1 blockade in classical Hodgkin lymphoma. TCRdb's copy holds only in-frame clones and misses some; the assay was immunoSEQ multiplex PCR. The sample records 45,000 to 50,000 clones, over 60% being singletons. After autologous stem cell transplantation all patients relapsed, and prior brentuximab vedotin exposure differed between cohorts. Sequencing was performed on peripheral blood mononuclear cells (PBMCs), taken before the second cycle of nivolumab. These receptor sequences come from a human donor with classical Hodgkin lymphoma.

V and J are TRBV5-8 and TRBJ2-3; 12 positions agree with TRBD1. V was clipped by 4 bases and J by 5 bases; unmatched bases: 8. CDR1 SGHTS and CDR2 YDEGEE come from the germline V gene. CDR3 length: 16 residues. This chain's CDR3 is CASSLTGTGGQDTQYF. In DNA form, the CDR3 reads TGTGCCAGCAGCCTCACCGGGACAGGGGGCCAAGATACGCAGTATTTT.

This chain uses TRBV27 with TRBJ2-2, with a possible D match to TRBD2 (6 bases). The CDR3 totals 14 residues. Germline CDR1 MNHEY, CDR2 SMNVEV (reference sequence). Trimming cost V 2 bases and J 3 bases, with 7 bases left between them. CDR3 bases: TGTGCCAGCAGTTTAGGGGGGTACACCGGGGAGCTGTTTTTT. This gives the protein CASSLGGYTGELFF.

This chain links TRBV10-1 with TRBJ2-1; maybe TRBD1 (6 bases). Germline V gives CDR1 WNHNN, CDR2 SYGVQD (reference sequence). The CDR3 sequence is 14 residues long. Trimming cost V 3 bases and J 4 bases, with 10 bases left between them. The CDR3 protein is CASSDSDRYNEQFF. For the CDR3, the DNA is TGCGCCAGCAGTGATAGTGACAGGTACAATGAGCAGTTCTTC.

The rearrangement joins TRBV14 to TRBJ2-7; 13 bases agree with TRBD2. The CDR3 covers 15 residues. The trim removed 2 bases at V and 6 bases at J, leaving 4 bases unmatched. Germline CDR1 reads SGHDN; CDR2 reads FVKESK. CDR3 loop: CASSQTGTSGTEQYF. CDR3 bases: TGTGCCAGCAGCCAAACCGGGACTAGCGGGACCGAGCAGTACTTC.

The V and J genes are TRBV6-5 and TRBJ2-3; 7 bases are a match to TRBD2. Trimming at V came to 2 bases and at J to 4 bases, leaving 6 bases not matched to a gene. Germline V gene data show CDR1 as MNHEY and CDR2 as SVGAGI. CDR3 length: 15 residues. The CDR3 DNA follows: TGTGCCAGCAGTTACAGTGGCGGGAGCTCAGATACGCAGTATTTT. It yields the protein CASSYSGGSSDTQYF.

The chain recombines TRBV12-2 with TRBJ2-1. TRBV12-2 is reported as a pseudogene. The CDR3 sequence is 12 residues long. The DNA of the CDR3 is TGTGCAAGTCGCTTAAGGGGACATGAGCAGTTCTTC. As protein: CASRLRGHEQFF.

This CDR3 reads CASSLQGKKGYGYTF. In nucleotides, the CDR3 is TGTGCCAGTAGTTTACAGGGGAAGAAGGGCTATGGCTACACCTTC. V usage is TRBV19 and J usage is TRBJ1-2, with 7 bases lining up with TRBD1. This CDR3 comprises 15 residues. Germline lookup yields CDR1 LNHDA and CDR2 SQIVND (reference sequence). V lost 5 bases, J lost 4 bases, and 10 bases stayed unmatched.

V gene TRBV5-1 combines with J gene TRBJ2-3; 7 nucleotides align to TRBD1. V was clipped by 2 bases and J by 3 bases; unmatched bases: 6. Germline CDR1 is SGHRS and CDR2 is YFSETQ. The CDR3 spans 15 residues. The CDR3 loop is CASSLDRDGTDTQYF. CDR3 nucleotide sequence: TGCGCCAGCAGCTTAGACAGGGACGGGACAGATACGCAGTATTTT.

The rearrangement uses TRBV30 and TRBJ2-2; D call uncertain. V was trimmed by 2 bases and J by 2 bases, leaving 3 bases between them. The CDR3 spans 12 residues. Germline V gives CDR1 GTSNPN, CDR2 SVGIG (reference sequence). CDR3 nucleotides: TGTGCCTGGAGTCCAAACACCGGGGAGCTGTTTTTT. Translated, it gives CAWSPNTGELFF.

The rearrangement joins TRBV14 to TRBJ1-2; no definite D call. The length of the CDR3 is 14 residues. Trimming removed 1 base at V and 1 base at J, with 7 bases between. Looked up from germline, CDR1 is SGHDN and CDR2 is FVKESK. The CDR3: CASSQAGINYGYTF. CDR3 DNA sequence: TGTGCCAGCAGCCAAGCGGGGATTAACTATGGCTACACCTTC.

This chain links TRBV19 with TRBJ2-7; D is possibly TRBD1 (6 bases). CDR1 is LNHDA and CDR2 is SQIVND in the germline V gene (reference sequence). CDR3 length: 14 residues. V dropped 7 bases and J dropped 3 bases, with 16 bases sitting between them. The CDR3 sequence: CASTRAGDLYEQYF. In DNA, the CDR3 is TGTGCCAGTACTCGGGCAGGGGACCTCTACGAGCAGTACTTC.

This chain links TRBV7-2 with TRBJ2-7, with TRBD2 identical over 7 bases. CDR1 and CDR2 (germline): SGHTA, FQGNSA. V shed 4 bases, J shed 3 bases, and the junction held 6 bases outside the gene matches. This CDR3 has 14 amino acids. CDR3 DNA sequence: TGTGCCAGCAGCTCAGAGACTAGCATCTACGAGCAGTACTTC. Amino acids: CASSSETSIYEQYF.

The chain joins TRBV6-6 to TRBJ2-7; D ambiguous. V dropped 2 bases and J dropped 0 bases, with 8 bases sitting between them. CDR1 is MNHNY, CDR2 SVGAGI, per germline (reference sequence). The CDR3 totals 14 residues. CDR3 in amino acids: CASSYGQNSYEQYF. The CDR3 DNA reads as TGTGCCAGCAGTTACGGTCAGAACTCCTACGAGCAGTACTTC.

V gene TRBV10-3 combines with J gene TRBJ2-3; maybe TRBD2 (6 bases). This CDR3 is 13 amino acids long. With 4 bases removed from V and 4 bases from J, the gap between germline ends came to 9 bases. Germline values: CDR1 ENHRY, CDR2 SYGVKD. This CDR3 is CAISAEGPDTQYF. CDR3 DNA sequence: TGTGCCATCAGTGCGGAGGGCCCAGATACGCAGTATTTT.

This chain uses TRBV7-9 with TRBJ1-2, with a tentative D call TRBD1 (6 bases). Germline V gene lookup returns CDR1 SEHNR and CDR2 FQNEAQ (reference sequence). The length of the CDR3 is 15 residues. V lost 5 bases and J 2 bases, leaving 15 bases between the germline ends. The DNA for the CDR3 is TGTGCCAGCAGCGTACAGGGAGGGAAGAACTATGGCTACACCTTC. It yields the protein CASSVQGGKNYGYTF.

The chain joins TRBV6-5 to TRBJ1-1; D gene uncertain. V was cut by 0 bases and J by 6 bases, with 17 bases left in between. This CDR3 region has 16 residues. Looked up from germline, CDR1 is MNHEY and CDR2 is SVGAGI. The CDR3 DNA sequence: TGTGCCAGCAGTTACTCCACCTCGGACTCCCGCCCTGAAGCTTTCTTT. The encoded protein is CASSYSTSDSRPEAFF.